The next 5 T cell receptor beta chains were all read from a single sample in a study of T cell changes during pregnancy in multiple sclerosis. Sequenced by immunoSEQ multiplex PCR; TCRdb stores in-frame clones only, minus some. The sample includes 70,000 to 100,000 clones, 90% to 95% seen only once; the top ten take roughly 4.5%. Source: peripheral blood, taken in the first trimester of pregnancy. Receptors originate from a female donor with multiple sclerosis, enrolled in a pregnancy study.

The V and J genes are TRBV5-1 and TRBJ2-2; no clear D. Trimming pared 2 bases from V and 10 bases from J, leaving 6 bases between. The germline V gene has CDR1 SGHRS and CDR2 YFSETQ. The CDR3 runs to 11 residues. CDR3 protein: CASSLNTELFF. The CDR3 DNA reads as TGCGCCAGCAGCTTAAACACGGAGCTGTTTTTT.

The rearrangement links TRBV5-6 to TRBJ1-2; D not certain. CDR3 length: 12 residues. Trimming took 3 bases from V and 8 from J, leaving 11 bases between them. CDR1 and CDR2 from the germline V gene are SGHDT and YYEEEE. CDR3 amino acids: CASSSGSGGYTF. The CDR3 region has the DNA TGTGCCAGCAGCTCGGGGTCGGGAGGCTACACCTTC.

The genes are TRBV6-5 and TRBJ2-6; D unclear. Deletions cut 5 bases from V and 2 bases from J, with 4 bases between. The length of the CDR3 is 13 residues. CDR1 MNHEY and CDR2 SVGAGI come from the germline V gene. The CDR3 DNA reads TGTGCCAGCAGTCGGGCTGGGGCCAACGTCCTGACTTTC. Translated, it gives CASSRAGANVLTF.

A few counts support this clone. J is TRBJ1-1 and V is TRBV15; D is possibly TRBD1 (5 bases). The CDR3 contains 14 residues. Germline V gene lookup returns CDR1 LNHNV and CDR2 YYDKDF (reference sequence). V was shortened by 1 base and J by 4 bases, with 10 bases between the two germline ends. The CDR3 spells CATSRAQGATEAFF. CDR3 nucleotides: TGTGCCACCAGCAGAGCCCAGGGCGCCACTGAAGCTTTCTTT.

The genes are TRBV9 and TRBJ2-5; weak D call: TRBD1 (6 bases). Trimming took 3 bases from V and 5 from J, leaving 17 bases between them. The CDR3 extends over 15 amino acids. Germline CDR1 reads SGDLS; CDR2 reads YYNGEE. The CDR3 DNA sequence: TGTGCCAGCAGCGCCCCAGGGGTCACGGGGGAGACCCAGTACTTC. Amino acids: CASSAPGVTGETQYF.